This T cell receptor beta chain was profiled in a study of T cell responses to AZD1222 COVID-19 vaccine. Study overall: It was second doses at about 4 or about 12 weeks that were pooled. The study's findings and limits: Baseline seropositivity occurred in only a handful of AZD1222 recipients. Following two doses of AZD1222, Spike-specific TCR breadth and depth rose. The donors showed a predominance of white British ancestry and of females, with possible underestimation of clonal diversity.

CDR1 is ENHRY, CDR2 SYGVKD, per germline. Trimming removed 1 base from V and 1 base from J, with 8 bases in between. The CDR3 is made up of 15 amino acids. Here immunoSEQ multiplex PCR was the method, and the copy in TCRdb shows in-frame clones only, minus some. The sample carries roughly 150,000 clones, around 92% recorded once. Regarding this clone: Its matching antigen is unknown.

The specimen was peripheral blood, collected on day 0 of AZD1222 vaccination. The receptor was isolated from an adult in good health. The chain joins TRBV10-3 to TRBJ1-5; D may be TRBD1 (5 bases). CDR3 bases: TGTGCCATCAGTGAGTGGGGGGGGAGCAATCAGCCCCAGCATTTT. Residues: CAISEWGGSNQPQHF.